One and the same sample provided the 8 T cell receptor beta chains below, sequenced in a study of blood T cell repertoires in COVID-19. The method was immunoSEQ multiplex PCR; TCRdb's version includes in-frame clones alone and lacks a portion of them. The top ten clones hold 4.9% of a sample with 95,000 to 110,000 clones, 89% of them seen once. The sequenced sample consisted of peripheral blood. These receptor sequences come from a middle-aged man with active or convalescent COVID-19.

The rearrangement joins TRBV9 to TRBJ2-1, with a tentative D call TRBD2 (6 bases). The CDR3 loop spans 15 amino acids. From germline, CDR1 is SGDLS and CDR2 YYNGEE. V was pared by 0 bases and J by 5 bases, with 12 bases between. The CDR3 DNA is TGTGCCAGCAGCGTAGGGGTAGCGGCAAACAATGAGCAGTTCTTC. It specifies CASSVGVAANNEQFF.

The count of this clone is one. V is TRBV5-1 and J is TRBJ2-1, with D unresolved. CDR3 length: 12 residues. Trimming removed 4 bases at V and 4 bases at J, with 6 bases between. CDR1 is SGHRS, CDR2 YFSETQ, per germline. CDR3 sequence reads: CASSVNYNEQFF. CDR3 nucleotides: TGCGCCAGCAGCGTTAATTACAATGAGCAGTTCTTC.

J is TRBJ1-5 and V is TRBV7-2; TRBD1 agrees at 8 bases. This CDR3 spans 14 amino acids. The germline V gene encodes CDR1 SGHTA and CDR2 FQGNSA. J lost 7 bases, V lost 4 bases, and 6 bases had no gene match. In DNA, the CDR3 is TGTGCCAGCAGCTCCCAGGGGGCGAGGCAGCCCCAGCATTTT. As protein: CASSSQGARQPQHF.

The chain links TRBV27 to TRBJ2-7, with TRBD1 matching over 7 bases. The trim removed 6 bases at V and 0 bases at J, leaving 5 bases unmatched. CDR1 and CDR2 from the germline V gene are MNHEY and SMNVEV (reference sequence). The CDR3 length is 14 residues. Written as DNA, the CDR3 is TGTGCCAGCAGCCCCGGGACAGTCTCCTACGAGCAGTACTTC. Amino acids: CASSPGTVSYEQYF.

The chain couples TRBV7-2 to TRBJ2-2; 8 nucleotides line up with TRBD1. CDR1 and CDR2 from the germline V gene are SGHTA and FQGNSA. The V gene end was trimmed by 5 bases and the J gene end by 10 bases; junction bases not matched to a gene: 15. The CDR3 is 16 residues long. Written as DNA, the CDR3 is TGTGCCAGCAGCGTTCAGGGGGCGGTCGTGTACGCGGAGCTGTTTTTT. It is translated as CASSVQGAVVYAELFF.

This clone has only a few counts. The rearrangement links TRBV2 to TRBJ1-2; 9 positions match TRBD1. V lost 7 bases, J lost 8 bases, and 8 bases stayed unmatched. The CDR3 runs 13 residues. The germline gives CDR1 SNHLY, CDR2 FYNNEI. CDR3 DNA sequence: TGTGCCAGCAATCTTGGGACAGGGTTAGGCTACACCTTC. Translation: CASNLGTGLGYTF.

The chain uses TRBV4-3 and TRBJ2-1; TRBD2 is a possible D gene (6 bases). This CDR3 is built from 13 residues. V shed 1 base and J shed 7 bases, with 8 bases lying between them. Per germline, CDR1 LGHNA and CDR2 YSLEER. The DNA for the CDR3 is TGCGCCAGCAGCCAAGGGGGGGAGAATGAGCAGTTCTTC. This translates into CASSQGGENEQFF.

The chain employs TRBV2 and TRBJ2-1, with D possibly TRBD1 on 5 matching bases. Trimming removed 8 bases at V and 5 bases at J, with 16 bases between. Germline V gene sequence: CDR1 SNHLY, CDR2 FYNNEI. The CDR3 covers 14 residues. The CDR3 region has the DNA TGTGCCAGCTGTTCGCAGGGTATTCACAATGAGCAGTTCTTC. Amino acid sequence: CASCSQGIHNEQFF. Using reference TRBV2 and TRBJ2-1 for the parts outside the CDR3, the full variable domain is EPEVTQTPSHQVTQMGQEVILRCVPISNHLYFYWYRQILGQKVEFLVSFYNNEISEKSEIFDDQFSVERPDGSNFTLKIRSTKLEDSAMYFCASCSQGIHNEQFFGPGTRLTVL.